Shown below are 7 T cell receptor beta chains from a single sample sequenced in a study of T-cell reconstitution after alpha-beta-depleted transplantation in children. For TCRbeta, the library was prepared with unique molecular identifiers. From the PCR reads, TCRdb called clonotypes with MiXCR, one entry per CDR3 protein. The sample has roughly 200,000 distinct CDR3 sequences; about a tenth are singletons. The sample in question was PBMCs, obtained before TCRalphabeta/CD19-depleted stem cell transplant. These TCRs come from a child younger than two with acute myeloid leukemia, due to receive a stem cell transplant.

This clonotype was seen ten or more times. The chain is built from TRBV7-2 and TRBJ2-1; D gene uncertain. The germline V and J ends were trimmed by 3 bases and 8 bases, with 14 bases remaining between them. Germline V gene sequence: CDR1 SGHTA, CDR2 FQGNSA. The CDR3 runs to 14 residues. This CDR3 is CASSLRYRVDEQFF. The CDR3 DNA sequence: TGTGCCAGCAGCTTGCGGTATAGGGTCGATGAGCAGTTCTTC.

This clonotype showed up many times. At one end, the junction sequence differs from germline, possibly due to a read error. The chain recombines TRBV12-3 or TRBV12-4 with TRBJ2-4, with 12 bases identical to TRBD2. The CDR3 extends over 15 amino acids. The CDR3 protein is CASSPRLAGAPITTF. DNA for the CDR3: TGTGCCAGCAGTCCTCGACTAGCGGGGGCCCCAATTACAACCTTC.

This clonotype has at least ten counts. The rearrangement joins TRBV5-1 to TRBJ1-6, with D tentatively TRBD1 (6 bases). There are 14 residues in the CDR3. V was pared by 4 bases and J by 7 bases, with 12 bases between. Germline V gives CDR1 SGHRS, CDR2 YFSETQ. The CDR3 reads CASSTQGENSPLHF. DNA for the CDR3: TGCGCCAGCAGCACACAGGGAGAGAATTCACCCCTCCACTTT.

This clonotype was counted a few times. The rearrangement links TRBV20-1 to TRBJ1-1; tentative D call: TRBD1 (5 bases). The V gene's germline CDR1 is DFQATT and CDR2 SNEGSKA (reference sequence). The CDR3 runs 12 residues. V lost 7 bases, J lost 3 bases, and 12 bases lay in between. The CDR3 DNA reads TGCAGTGGATCCCAGGGTTACACTGAAGCTTTCTTT. It codes for CSGSQGYTEAFF.

This clonotype showed up many times. The V call is TRBV12-3 or TRBV12-4, the J call TRBJ2-7, with D perhaps matching TRBD2 (6 bases). This CDR3 comprises 13 residues. Trimming removed 3 bases from V and 3 bases from J, with 9 bases in between. Here the CDR3 DNA reads TGTGCCAGCAGTTTTGGGGGGAACTACGAGCAGTACTTC. Protein: CASSFGGNYEQYF.

Ten or more counts support this clonotype. CDR3 region: CASSSGQIYGELFF. CDR3 nucleotide sequence: TGCGCCAGCAGCTCGGGACAAATTTACGGGGAGCTGTTTTTT. The V and J genes are TRBV5-1 and TRBJ2-2; D might be TRBD1 (6 bases). Germline CDR1 and CDR2: SGHRS and YFSETQ. The V end lost 3 bases, the J end lost 7 bases, and 13 bases lay between the germline ends. The CDR3 has 14 residues.

This clonotype was found many times. V and J are TRBV3-1 and TRBJ2-2; 8 bases fit TRBD1. Trimming cost V 3 bases and J 7 bases; bases outside gene matches: 4. Germline CDR1 is LGHDT and CDR2 is YNNKEL (reference sequence). The CDR3 has 14 amino acids. The CDR3 loop is CASSQQGAGGELFF. The CDR3 DNA is TGTGCCAGCAGCCAGCAGGGGGCAGGCGGGGAGCTGTTTTTT.